This T cell receptor (beta chain) was captured in a study of cytomegalovirus exposure and HLA in healthy donors. A note on this clone: Antigen: not known.

Findings and limits, study-wide: CMV serostatus stood as the only immune exposure information on hand. DRB1 had the most TCR associations and HLA-C the fewest, a later analysis found, with rates varying by HLA locus. Overall, approximately 150 TCR beta chains were annotated as cytomegalovirus-associated. An analysis done earlier found most TCR beta V segments productive about 87% or about 30% of the time.

With 60 Vbeta and 13 Jbeta primers, the PCR was carried out. TCRdb keeps only in-frame clones here, not all; method: immunoSEQ multiplex PCR. This sample contains tens of thousands of clones. Specimen: PBMCs. This sequence originates from a female donor in good health and CMV-seropositive.

CDR3 region: CASSQLAEGSSYEQYF. CDR3 DNA: TGCGCCAGCAGCCAGCTAGCGGAGGGGAGCTCCTACGAGCAGTACTTC. The V call is TRBV4-1, the J call TRBJ2-7; TRBD2 matches at 7 bases. This CDR3 contains 16 residues. The trim removed 3 bases at V and 0 bases at J, leaving 8 bases unmatched. The germline V gene has CDR1 MGHRA and CDR2 YSYEKL.